This entry concerns a single T cell receptor (beta chain). These data originate in a study of cytomegalovirus exposure and HLA in healthy donors. Germline loops: CDR1 SNHLY, CDR2 FYNNEI. The CDR3 runs to 10 residues. A multiplex PCR was run with 60 Vbeta primers and 13 Jbeta primers. Produced via immunoSEQ multiplex PCR; TCRdb's table is partial and in-frame only. This table holds 150,000 or so clones, around 79% found once. The source is a male donor in good health and CMV-seronegative. The gene calls are TRBV2 and TRBJ2-5; D is unresolved. The DNA end favors TRBJ2-7, so the J call may be wrong. Material: PBMCs. The CDR3: CASSVVEQYF. The CDR3 bases are TGTGCCAGCAGTGTTGTCGAGCAGTACTTC.